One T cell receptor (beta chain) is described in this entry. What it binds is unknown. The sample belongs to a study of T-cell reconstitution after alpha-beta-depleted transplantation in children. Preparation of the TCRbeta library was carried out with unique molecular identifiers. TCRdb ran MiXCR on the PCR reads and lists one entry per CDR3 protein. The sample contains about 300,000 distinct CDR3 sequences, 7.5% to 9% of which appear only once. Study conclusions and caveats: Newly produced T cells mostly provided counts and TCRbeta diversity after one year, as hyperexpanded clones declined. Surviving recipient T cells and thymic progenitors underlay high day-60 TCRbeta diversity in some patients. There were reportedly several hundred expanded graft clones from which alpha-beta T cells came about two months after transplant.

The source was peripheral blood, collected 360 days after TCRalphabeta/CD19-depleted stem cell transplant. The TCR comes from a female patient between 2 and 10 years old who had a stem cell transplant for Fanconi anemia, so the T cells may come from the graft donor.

This chain's CDR3 is CASRGLVGELFF. The CDR3 DNA reads as TGTGCCAGCAGGGGTCTTGTCGGGGAGCTGTTTTTT. V and J are TRBV2 and TRBJ2-2; no reliable D call. CDR3 length: 12 residues. The V end was cut by 6 bases, the J end by 7 bases, with 9 bases between. Germline CDR1 reads SNHLY; CDR2 reads FYNNEI. Combining the CDR3 with reference TRBV2 and TRBJ2-2 gives the whole variable domain EPEVTQTPSHQVTQMGQEVILRCVPISNHLYFYWYRQILGQKVEFLVSFYNNEISEKSEIFDDQFSVERPDGSNFTLKIRSTKLEDSAMYFCASRGLVGELFFGEGSRLTVL.